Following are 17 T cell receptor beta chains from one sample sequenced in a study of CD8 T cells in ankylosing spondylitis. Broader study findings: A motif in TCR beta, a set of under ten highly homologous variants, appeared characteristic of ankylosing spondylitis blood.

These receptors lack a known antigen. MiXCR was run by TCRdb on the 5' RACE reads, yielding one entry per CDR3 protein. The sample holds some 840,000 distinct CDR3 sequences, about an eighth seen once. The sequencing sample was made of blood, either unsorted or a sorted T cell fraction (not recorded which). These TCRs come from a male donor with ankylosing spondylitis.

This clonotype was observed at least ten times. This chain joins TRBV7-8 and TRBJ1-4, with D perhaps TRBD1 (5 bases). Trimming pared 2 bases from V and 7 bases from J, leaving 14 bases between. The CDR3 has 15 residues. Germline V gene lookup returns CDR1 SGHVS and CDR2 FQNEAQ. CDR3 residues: CASSLNVGRGEKLFF. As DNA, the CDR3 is TGTGCCAGCAGCTTAAACGTGGGACGGGGTGAAAAACTGTTTTTT.

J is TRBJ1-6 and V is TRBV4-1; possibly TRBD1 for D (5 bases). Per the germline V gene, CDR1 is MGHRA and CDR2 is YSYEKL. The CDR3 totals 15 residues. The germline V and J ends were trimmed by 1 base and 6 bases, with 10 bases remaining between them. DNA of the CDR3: TGCGCCAGCAGCCAAGTGGGGACGGCTAATTCACCCCTCCACTTT. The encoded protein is CASSQVGTANSPLHF.

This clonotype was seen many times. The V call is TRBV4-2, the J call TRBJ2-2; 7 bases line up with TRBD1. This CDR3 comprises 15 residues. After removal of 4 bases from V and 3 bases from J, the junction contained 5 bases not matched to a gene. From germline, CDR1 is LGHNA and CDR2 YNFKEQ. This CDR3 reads CASSLRDRDTGELFF. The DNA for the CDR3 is TGTGCCAGCAGCCTAAGGGACAGAGACACCGGGGAGCTGTTTTTT.

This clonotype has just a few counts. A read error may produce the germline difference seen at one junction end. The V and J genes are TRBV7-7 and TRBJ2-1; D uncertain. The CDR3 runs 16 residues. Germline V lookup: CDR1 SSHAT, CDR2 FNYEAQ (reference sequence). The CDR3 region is CASSLGLAASWDEQFF. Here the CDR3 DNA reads TGTGCTAGCAGCTTAGGTCTGGCAGCCAGCTGGGATGAGCAGTTCTTC.

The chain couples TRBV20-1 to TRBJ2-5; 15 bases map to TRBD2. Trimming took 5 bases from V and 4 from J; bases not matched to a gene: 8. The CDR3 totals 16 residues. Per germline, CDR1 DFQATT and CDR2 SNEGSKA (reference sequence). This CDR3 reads CSAAGLAGGPIETQYF. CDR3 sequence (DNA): TGCAGTGCTGCAGGACTAGCGGGGGGGCCAATAGAGACCCAGTACTTC.

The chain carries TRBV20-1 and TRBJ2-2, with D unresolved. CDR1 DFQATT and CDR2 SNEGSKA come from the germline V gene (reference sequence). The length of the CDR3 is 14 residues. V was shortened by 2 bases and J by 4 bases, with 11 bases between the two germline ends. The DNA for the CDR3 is TGCAGTGCTAGAAGGATGGGTGGCACCGGGGAGCTGTTTTTT. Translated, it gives CSARRMGGTGELFF.

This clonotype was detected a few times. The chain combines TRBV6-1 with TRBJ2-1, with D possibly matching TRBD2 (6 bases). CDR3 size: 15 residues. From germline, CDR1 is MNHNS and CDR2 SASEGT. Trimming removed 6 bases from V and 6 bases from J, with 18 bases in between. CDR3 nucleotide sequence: TGTGCCAGCAGGATGATACTCGGGGGTCGCAATGAGCAGTTCTTC. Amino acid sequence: CASRMILGGRNEQFF.

CDR3 residues: CASSIGTASGNTIYF. In DNA form, the CDR3 reads TGCGCCAGCAGCATTGGGACAGCCTCTGGAAACACCATATATTTT. The chain carries TRBV5-1 and TRBJ1-3; TRBD1 matches 7 bases. The CDR3 length is 15 residues. Trimming took 4 bases from V and 0 from J; bases not matched to a gene: 4. Germline CDR1 SGHRS, CDR2 YFSETQ.

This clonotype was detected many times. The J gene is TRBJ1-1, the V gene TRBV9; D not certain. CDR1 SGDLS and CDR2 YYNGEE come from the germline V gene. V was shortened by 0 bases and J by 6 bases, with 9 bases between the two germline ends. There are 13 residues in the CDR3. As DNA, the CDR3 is TGTGCCAGCAGCGTAGCGGTGAAGTCTGAAGCTTTCTTT. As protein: CASSVAVKSEAFF.

CDR3 DNA sequence: TGTGCCAGCAGTCCCGGGACAGGGATGAGAGGCTACACCTTC. Translation gives CASSPGTGMRGYTF. The gene calls are TRBV6-2 or TRBV6-3 and TRBJ1-2; TRBD1 matches 9 bases. Germline CDR1 and CDR2: MNHEY and SVGEGT. J lost 8 bases, V lost 5 bases, and 9 bases had no gene match. The CDR3 extends over 14 amino acids.

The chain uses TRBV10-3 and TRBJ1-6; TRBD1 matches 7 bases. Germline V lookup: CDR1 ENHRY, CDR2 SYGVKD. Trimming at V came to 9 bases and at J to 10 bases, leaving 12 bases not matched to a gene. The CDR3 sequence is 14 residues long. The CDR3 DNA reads TGTGCCATGCGACAGGGACCTCCAGGCTCACCCCTCCACTTT. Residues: CAMRQGPPGSPLHF.

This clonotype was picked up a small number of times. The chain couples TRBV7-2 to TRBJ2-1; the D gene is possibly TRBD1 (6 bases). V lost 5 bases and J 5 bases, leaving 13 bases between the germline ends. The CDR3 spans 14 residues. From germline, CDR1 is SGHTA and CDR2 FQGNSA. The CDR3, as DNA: TGTGCCAGCAGCCTCGCAGGGGTGGACAATGAGCAGTTCTTC. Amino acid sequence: CASSLAGVDNEQFF.

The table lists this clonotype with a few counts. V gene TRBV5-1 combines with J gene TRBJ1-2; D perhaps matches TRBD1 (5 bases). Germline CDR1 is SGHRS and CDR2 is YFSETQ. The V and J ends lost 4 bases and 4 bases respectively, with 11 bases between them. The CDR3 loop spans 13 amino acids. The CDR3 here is CASSVTEVYGYTF. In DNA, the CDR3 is TGCGCCAGCAGCGTGACAGAGGTCTATGGCTACACCTTC.

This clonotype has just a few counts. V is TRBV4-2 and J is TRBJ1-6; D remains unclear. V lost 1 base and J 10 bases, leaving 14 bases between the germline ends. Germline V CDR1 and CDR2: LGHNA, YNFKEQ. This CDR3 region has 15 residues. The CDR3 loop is CASSQVPVVGSPLHF. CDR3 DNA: TGTGCCAGCAGCCAAGTTCCCGTTGTTGGGTCACCCCTCCACTTT.

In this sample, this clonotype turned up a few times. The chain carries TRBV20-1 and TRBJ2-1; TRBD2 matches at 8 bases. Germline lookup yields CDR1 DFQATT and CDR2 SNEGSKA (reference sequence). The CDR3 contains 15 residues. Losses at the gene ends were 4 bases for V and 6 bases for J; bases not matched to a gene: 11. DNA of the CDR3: TGCAGTGCTATTAGCCAAAAGCGGGAGTTCAATGAGCAGTTCTTC. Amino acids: CSAISQKREFNEQFF.

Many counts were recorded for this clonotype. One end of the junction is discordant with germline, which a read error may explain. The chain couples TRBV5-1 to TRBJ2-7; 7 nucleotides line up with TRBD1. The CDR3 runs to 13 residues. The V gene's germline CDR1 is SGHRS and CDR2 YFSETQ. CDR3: CASSLGQGDEQYF. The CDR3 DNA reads TGTGCCAGCAGCTTAGGTCAGGGGGACGAGCAGTACTTC.

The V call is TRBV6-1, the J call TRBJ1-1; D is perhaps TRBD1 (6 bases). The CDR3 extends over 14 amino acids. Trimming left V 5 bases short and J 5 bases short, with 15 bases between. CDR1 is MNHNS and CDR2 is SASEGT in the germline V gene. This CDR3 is CASSTGTRRTEAFF. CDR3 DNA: TGTGCCAGCAGTACAGGGACAAGGAGGACTGAAGCTTTCTTT.